This T cell receptor (beta chain) stems from a study of response to subunit inactivated influenza vaccine. CDR3 length: 14 amino acids. Germline V gene data show CDR1 as MDHEN and CDR2 as SYDVKM. The V segment lost 6 bases and the J segment 2 bases; nucleotides outside the gene matches: 5. Concerning this clonotype: Possible read error: a much larger clone is one base away.

TCRdb re-derived calls from the RT-PCR reads in MiXCR, one entry per CDR3 protein. In the table there are just under 550,000 distinct CDR3 sequences, roughly 25% of which are singletons. The same data also went into a second study, on T cells expressing NK-cell markers. From that paper: Generation of TCR beta cDNA was performed by 5'RACE template switching incorporating UMIs. TCR beta repertoires came from sorted CD3+CD56+NKG2C+, CD3+CD56+NKG2C- and CD3+CD56-NKG2C+ T cells. Dominant NKG2C+ clonotypes in 5 or 6 donors made up roughly 1.0-7.0% of CD8+ T cells. For a few donors, these clonotypes were likewise the leading ones in the CD3+CD56-NKG2C+ fraction. It remained uncertain whether the expanded NKG2C+ T cell clones were specific for HCMV antigens.

The sequencing here drew on CD4+ T cells sorted from PBMCs, taken 11 to 12 days after vaccination. V and J are TRBV28 and TRBJ2-7, with 9 bases that match TRBD1. The receptor comes from a man aged 50 or older who received an inactivated influenza vaccine. CDR3 DNA: TGTGCCAGCAGATTAGGGACAGGGACCTACGAGCAGTACTTC. It encodes CASRLGTGTYEQYF.